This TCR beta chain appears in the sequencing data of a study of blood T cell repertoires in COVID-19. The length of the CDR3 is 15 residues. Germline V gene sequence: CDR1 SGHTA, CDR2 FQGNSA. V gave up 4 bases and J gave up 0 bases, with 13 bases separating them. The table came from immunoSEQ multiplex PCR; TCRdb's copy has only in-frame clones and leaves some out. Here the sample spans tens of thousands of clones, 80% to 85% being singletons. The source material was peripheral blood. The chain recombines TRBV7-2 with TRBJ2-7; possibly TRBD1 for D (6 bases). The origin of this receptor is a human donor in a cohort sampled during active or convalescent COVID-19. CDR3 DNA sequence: TGTGCCAGCAGCTCGACAGGTTCAAGCTCCTACGAGCAGTACTTC. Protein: CASSSTGSSSYEQYF.